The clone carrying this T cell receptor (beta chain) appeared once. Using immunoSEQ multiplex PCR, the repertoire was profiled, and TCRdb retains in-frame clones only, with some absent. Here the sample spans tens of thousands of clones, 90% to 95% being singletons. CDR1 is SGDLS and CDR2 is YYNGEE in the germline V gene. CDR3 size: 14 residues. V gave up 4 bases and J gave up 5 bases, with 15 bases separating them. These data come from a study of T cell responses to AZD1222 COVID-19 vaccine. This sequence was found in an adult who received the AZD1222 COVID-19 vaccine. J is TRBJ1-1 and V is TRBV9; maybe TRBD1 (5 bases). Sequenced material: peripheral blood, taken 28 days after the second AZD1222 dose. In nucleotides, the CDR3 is TGTGCCAGCAGCCCACGGGGGACGCGAACTGAAGCTTTCTTT. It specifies CASSPRGTRTEAFF.